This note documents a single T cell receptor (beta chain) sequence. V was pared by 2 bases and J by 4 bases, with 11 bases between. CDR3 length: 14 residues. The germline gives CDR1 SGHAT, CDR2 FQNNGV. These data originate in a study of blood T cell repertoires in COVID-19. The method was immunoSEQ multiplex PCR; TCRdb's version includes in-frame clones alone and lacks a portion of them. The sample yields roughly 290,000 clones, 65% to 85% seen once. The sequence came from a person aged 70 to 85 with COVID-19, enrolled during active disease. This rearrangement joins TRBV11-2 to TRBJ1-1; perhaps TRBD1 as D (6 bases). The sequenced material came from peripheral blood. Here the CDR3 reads CASSLSGGGTEAFF. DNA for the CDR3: TGTGCCAGCAGCTTATCGGGGGGCGGCACTGAAGCTTTCTTT.